This is a list of T cell receptor beta chains from one sample in a study of T cell responses to AZD1222 COVID-19 vaccine. The repertoire was sequenced with immunoSEQ multiplex PCR; TCRdb's copy has only in-frame clones and lacks some. Of roughly 140,000 clones detected, about nine tenths appear once; the ten largest clones hold under 2.5%. Sequencing was performed on peripheral blood, taken on day 0 of AZD1222 vaccination. The source of these receptors is an adult in good health. CDR3s include the opening cysteine and the closing phenylalanine or tryptophan. D genes are given only for firm matches. The size field is filled for only some rows; it gives once, few, many or a size class.

TRBV2	many	TRBD1	TRBJ1-5	TGTGCCAGCAGCGCAGGGGGCGCAAGCAATCAGCCCCAGCATTTT	CASSAGGASNQPQHF
TRBV14	NA	NA	TRBJ2-6	TGTGCCAGCAGCCTCGGACGGACCTCTGGGGCCAACGTCCTGACTTTC	CASSLGRTSGANVLTF
TRBV10-3	NA	NA	TRBJ2-5	TGTGCCACGGCGGGGGCCCCCCGAGAGACCCAGTACTTC	CATAGAPRETQYF
TRBV19	NA	NA	TRBJ2-7	TGTGCCAGTAGTATGACGCCGTACGAGCAGTACTTC	CASSMTPYEQYF
TRBV14	NA	NA	TRBJ2-7	TGTGCCAGCAGCCACGCAGGGGACGTCACCTACGAGCAGTACTTC	CASSHAGDVTYEQYF
TRBV3-1/TRBV3-2	NA	NA	TRBJ2-5	TGTGCCAGCAGCCAATTCGGGGGGCCCCAAGAGACCCAGTACTTC	CASSQFGGPQETQYF
TRBV28	few	NA	TRBJ1-2	TGTGCCAGCAGTTTGGGGAACTATGGCTACACCTTC	CASSLGNYGYTF
TRBV19	NA	NA	TRBJ2-3	TGTGCCAGTAGCCACGGGCAGAGGGCACACGATACGCAGTATTTT	CASSHGQRAHDTQYF
TRBV6-5	NA	NA	TRBJ2-3	TGTGCCAGCAGCCAATTACGAAGCACAGATACGCAGTATTTT	CASSQLRSTDTQYF
TRBV10-3	NA	NA	TRBJ2-1	TGTGCCGGACACGGGGCCCTTTACAATGAGCAGTTCTTC	CAGHGALYNEQFF
TRBV2	NA	NA	TRBJ1-4	TGTGCCAGCAGAAGGGAAGAAAAACTGTTTTTT	CASRREEKLFF
TRBV19	once	NA	TRBJ2-2	TGTGCCAGCAGGAAGGGTGGGGGCGCGAACACCGGGGAGCTGTTTTTT	CASRKGGGANTGELFF
TRBV5-1	few	NA	TRBJ2-1	TGCGCCAGCAGCTTGGTGGGGGGCTTGGCCTACAATGAGCAGTTCTTC	CASSLVGGLAYNEQFF
TRBV7-3	NA	NA	TRBJ1-1	TGTGCCAGCAGCTTAGAAACTACCACTGAAGCTTTCTTT	CASSLETTTEAFF
TRBV5-4	NA	TRBD1	TRBJ2-3	TGTGCCAGCAGCTTGGGGGGACAGGGACCAGATACGCAGTATTTT	CASSLGGQGPDTQYF
TRBV7-9	once	NA	TRBJ1-4	TGTGCCAGCAGCCTACGTGTGGGCAGGGGCCCGGGGGATGAAAAACTGTTTTTT	CASSLRVGRGPGDEKLFF
TRBV25-1	few	TRBD1	TRBJ1-2	TGTGCCAGCAGTGCGTTCTCCGGGACAGGGAATGGCTACACCTTC	CASSAFSGTGNGYTF
TRBV5-5	NA	NA	TRBJ1-6	TGTGCCAGCAGCCGCGCCACAAGCTCCTATAATTCACCCCTCCACTTT	CASSRATSSYNSPLHF
TRBV7-8	NA	TRBD2	TRBJ2-3	TGTGCCAGCGAAGGACTAGCGGGAGGGACAGATACGCAGTATTTT	CASEGLAGGTDTQYF
TRBV9	NA	NA	TRBJ2-7	TGTGCCAGCACCGGCCTTTACGAGCAGTACTTC	CASTGLYEQYF
TRBV6-6	once	TRBD1	TRBJ1-5	TGTGCCAGCAGTTATTCAGGGGGGGTGCAGCCCCAGCATTTT	CASSYSGGVQPQHF
TRBV4-2	NA	TRBD1	TRBJ2-1	TGTGCCAGCAGCCCCGGGACAGGGGGCTTCAATGAGCAGTTCTTC	CASSPGTGGFNEQFF
TRBV7-2	NA	TRBD1	TRBJ2-7	TGTGCCAGCAGCGTACAGGGGGCGGGATCCTACGAGCAGTACTTC	CASSVQGAGSYEQYF
TRBV5-4	NA	NA	TRBJ1-1	TGTGCCAGCAGCCCAATACAGGCGAACACTGAAGCTTTCTTT	CASSPIQANTEAFF
TRBV28	NA	TRBD2	TRBJ2-1	TGTGCCAGCAGTTCTAGCGGTTTCGCCTACAATGAGCAGTTCTTC	CASSSSGFAYNEQFF
TRBV3-1/TRBV3-2	NA	NA	TRBJ1-5	TGTGCCAGCAGCCAGGTCAATCAGCCCCAGCATTTT	CASSQVNQPQHF
TRBV28	NA	NA	TRBJ1-6	TGTGCCAGCAGTTTACGTGGGGCAACTTATAATTCACCCCTCCACTTT	CASSLRGATYNSPLHF
TRBV5-6	NA	TRBD2	TRBJ2-1	TGTGCCAGCAGCTTGGGGCTAGCGGTCAATGAGCAGTTCTTC	CASSLGLAVNEQFF
TRBV7-8	NA	NA	TRBJ1-2	TGTGCCAGCAGCTCCGGGGGGGCCCCACAGGGTGGCTACACCTTC	CASSSGGAPQGGYTF
TRBV6-5	NA	TRBD1	TRBJ2-5	TGTGCCAGCAGTTACCAAACAGGGGCGGAGACCCAGTACTTC	CASSYQTGAETQYF
TRBV5-8	NA	TRBD1	TRBJ1-2	TGTGCCAGCAGCAGCGGACAGGGCCCCTATGGCTACACCTTC	CASSSGQGPYGYTF
TRBV7-2	once	TRBD2	TRBJ2-3	TGTGCCACTAAGTCTAGCGGGAGAGAAGATACGCAGTATTTT	CATKSSGREDTQYF
TRBV6-1	NA	NA	TRBJ1-4	TGTGCCAGCAGTGAAACCCCCTTAGGGGTCGGCGAAAAACTGTTTTTT	CASSETPLGVGEKLFF
TRBV6-5	few	NA	TRBJ1-5	TGTGCCACCGCCCCAGATATAGGTCAGCCCCAGCATTTT	CATAPDIGQPQHF
TRBV6-1	NA	NA	TRBJ2-7	TGTGCCAGCAGTGAACCGGCAGCGGGTAATCTAGACGAGCAGTACTTC	CASSEPAAGNLDEQYF
TRBV28	NA	NA	TRBJ1-2	TGTGCCAGCTATGACAGCTATGGCTACACCTTC	CASYDSYGYTF
TRBV7-2	NA	NA	TRBJ1-2	TGTGCCAGCAGCGGCGGGAGCTCGTTCGACTATGGCTACACCTTC	CASSGGSSFDYGYTF
TRBV9	NA	TRBD2	TRBJ2-7	TGTGCCAGCAGCGTAGGACCTTCCGGGGGGGGAGGAATAACGGAGCAGTACTTC	CASSVGPSGGGGITEQYF
TRBV9	NA	NA	TRBJ1-1	TGTGCCAGCAGCGTAGTTAGGGGGGCGATCACTGAAGCTTTCTTT	CASSVVRGAITEAFF
TRBV5-6	NA	NA	TRBJ2-5	TGTGCCAGCAGCTATTCAACGATGGGAGAAAACAAAGAGACCCAGTACTTC	CASSYSTMGENKETQYF
TRBV7-9	once	NA	TRBJ1-2	TGTGCCAGCAGCGCCCGGGAGTCCCAGTCGGGTGGCTACACCTTC	CASSARESQSGGYTF
TRBV11-3	NA	TRBD2	TRBJ2-1	TGTGCCAGCAGCTGGGGGCTAGCGGGAGTTTTCGATGAGCAGTTCTTC	CASSWGLAGVFDEQFF
TRBV19	NA	NA	TRBJ2-6	TGTGCCAGTAGTATTGGGGGAGGGGCCAACGTCCTGACTTTC	CASSIGGGANVLTF
TRBV2	NA	TRBD1	TRBJ2-7	TGTGCCAGCAGTGGGGACAGGGAGGAGTCTGACGAGCAGTACTTC	CASSGDREESDEQYF
TRBV27	NA	NA	TRBJ2-7	TGTGCCAGCAGTTTATGGTTCGGGCAGGGAGACGAGCAGTACTTC	CASSLWFGQGDEQYF
TRBV11-2	NA	NA	TRBJ2-1	TGTGCCAGCAGCCCCAAAGCTGGGTACAATGAGCAGTTCTTC	CASSPKAGYNEQFF
TRBV6-6	NA	TRBD2	TRBJ2-3	TGTGCCAGCAGAGAGACTAGCGGTTTGACAGATACGCAGTATTTT	CASRETSGLTDTQYF
TRBV5-6	NA	NA	TRBJ2-6	TGTGCCAGCAGCTTCGGGACTCGGGCCAACGTCCTGACTTTC	CASSFGTRANVLTF
TRBV6-5	NA	NA	TRBJ1-5	TGTGCCAGCAGCACGGGGCTGAGTCAGCCCCAGCATTTT	CASSTGLSQPQHF
TRBV5-6	NA	TRBD1	TRBJ2-3	TGTGCCAGCAGCTTGGAACAGGGGGCTGGCACAGATACGCAGTATTTT	CASSLEQGAGTDTQYF
TRBV12-3/TRBV12-4	NA	NA	TRBJ2-1	TGTGCCAGCAGTTTGAGGTACAATGAGCAGTTCTTC	CASSLRYNEQFF